This T cell receptor beta chain stems from a study of patients and donors after allogeneic stem cell transplantation. One entry per CDR3 protein results from TCRdb running MiXCR on the RT-PCR reads. The top ten clones hold 7.2% of a sample with hundreds of thousands of distinct CDR3 sequences, around 15% of them seen once. Germline V gene lookup returns CDR1 LGHNA and CDR2 YNFKEQ. This CDR3 is 16 amino acids long. V shed 2 bases and J 6 bases; nucleotides not matched to a gene: 6. The source material was blood, either unsorted or a sorted T cell fraction (not recorded which). The receptor's source is a human donor who was either an allogeneic HSCT recipient or a stem cell or donor lymphocyte infusion donor (not recorded which). It is not recorded whose cells these are; they may come from a transplant donor. V usage is TRBV4-2 and J usage is TRBJ2-1; 11 bases align to TRBD2. CDR3 protein: CASSQLSSGRSNEQFF. The CDR3 bases are TGTGCCAGCAGCCAACTTTCTAGCGGGAGGAGCAATGAGCAGTTCTTC.